The 30 T cell receptor beta chains in this list originate from one sample, sequenced in a study of T cells in Graves' hyperthyroidism and ophthalmopathy. RNA transcripts yielded amplified TCR beta CDR3 regions. Primed by the HTBI set, a first-round RT-PCR was run on the TCR CDR3. MiXCR, applied by TCRdb to the multiplex PCR reads, yields one record per CDR3 protein. The table shows 450,000 to 700,000 distinct CDR3 sequences, with about half occurring only once. Sequencing was carried out using peripheral blood or thyroid tissue (not recorded which). The receptors originated from an adult woman with Graves' disease, either hyperthyroidism or ophthalmopathy (not recorded which).

Ten or more counts support this clonotype. The V call is TRBV3-1, the J call TRBJ1-6; D perhaps matches TRBD1 (6 bases). The CDR3 is 16 residues long. CDR1 is LGHDT and CDR2 is YNNKEL in the germline V gene (reference sequence). V lost 1 base and J lost 7, with 14 bases in between. CDR3 sequence reads: CASSQVGGARNSPLHF. The CDR3 region has the DNA TGTGCCAGCAGCCAAGTCGGGGGCGCGAGGAATTCACCCCTCCACTTT.

This chain uses TRBV19 with TRBJ1-5; TRBD1 matches 7 bases. V shed 3 bases, J shed 2 bases, and the junction held 7 bases outside the gene matches. Germline V gene lookup returns CDR1 LNHDA and CDR2 SQIVND (reference sequence). The CDR3 is made up of 16 amino acids. The CDR3 bases are TGTGCCAGTAGTATCGCGGTTGGACAGGGCAATCAGCCCCAGCATTTT. This sequence encodes CASSIAVGQGNQPQHF. Based on the CDR3 plus reference TRBV19 and TRBJ1-5, the full variable domain is DGGITQSPKYLFRKEGQNVTLSCEQNLNHDAMYWYRQDPGQGLRLIYYSQIVNDFQKGDIAEGYSVSREKKESFPLTVTSAQKNPTAFYLCASSIAVGQGNQPQHFGDGTRLSIL.

Only a few counts were recorded for this clonotype. The chain uses TRBV7-3 and TRBJ2-1; a possible D gene is TRBD1 (6 bases). The CDR3 is 14 amino acids. CDR1 is SGHTA, CDR2 FQGTGA, per germline. Trimming stripped 5 bases from V and 0 bases from J, with 8 bases between. The CDR3 sequence is CASSPQGSYNEQFF. CDR3 DNA sequence: TGTGCCAGCAGCCCACAGGGCTCCTACAATGAGCAGTTCTTC. Full variable domain (rest looked up from reference TRBV7-3 and TRBJ2-1): GAGVSQTPSNKVTEKGKYVELRCDPISGHTALYWYRQSLGQGPEFLIYFQGTGAADDSGLPNDRFFAVRPEGSVSTLKIQRTERGDSAVYLCASSPQGSYNEQFFGPGTRLTVL.

The gene calls are TRBV7-3 and TRBJ2-7; no clear D. Germline values: CDR1 SGHTA, CDR2 FQGTGA. This CDR3 contains 14 residues. Trimming cost V 7 bases and J 7 bases, with 20 bases left between them. The CDR3, as DNA: TGTGCCAGCACCCCCCTTGCAGGCGCCTCTGAGCAGTACTTC. Translation gives CASTPLAGASEQYF.

With regard to this clonotype: The conserved phenylalanine or tryptophan is not found at the CDR3 terminus, so this likely reflects a read error. It is unclear where the CDR3 begins or ends on the DNA, so no DNA is shown, and the CDR3 is as TCRdb lists it. V and J are TRBV20-1 and TRBJ1-4. From its first to its last residue, the CDR3 has 14 amino acids. Germline CDR1 is DFQATT and CDR2 is SNEGSKA (reference sequence). This CDR3 is CSARDSHGTPRKTS.

In this sample, this clonotype turned up many times. The V gene is TRBV5-1, the J gene TRBJ2-2, with D unresolved. This CDR3 contains 13 residues. In germline, CDR1 is SGHRS, CDR2 YFSETQ. Trimming removed 2 bases from V and 8 bases from J, with 10 bases in between. CDR3 amino acids: CASSFGLAGELFF. In nucleotides, the CDR3 is TGCGCCAGCAGCTTTGGGTTGGCGGGGGAGCTGTTTTTT. Using reference TRBV5-1 and TRBJ2-2 for the parts outside the CDR3, the full variable domain is KAGVTQTPRYLIKTRGQQVTLSCSPISGHRSVSWYQQTPGQGLQFLFEYFSETQRNKGNFPGRFSGRQFSNSRSEMNVSTLELGDSALYLCASSFGLAGELFFGEGSRLTVL.

This clonotype was observed a handful of times. J is TRBJ1-1 and V is TRBV18, with 9 bases identical to TRBD1. Germline CDR1 and CDR2: KGHSH and LQKENI. CDR3 length: 15 residues. V shed 3 bases and J 5 bases; nucleotides not matched to a gene: 7. CDR3 protein: CASSPNRGLGTEAFF. CDR3 in DNA: TGTGCCAGCTCACCCAACAGGGGGCTGGGGACTGAAGCTTTCTTT. Supplemented by reference TRBV18 and TRBJ1-1, the full variable domain reads NAGVMQNPRHLVRRRGQEARLRCSPMKGHSHVYWYRQLPEEGLKFMVYLQKENIIDESGMPKERFSAEFPKEGPSILRIQQVVRGDSAAYFCASSPNRGLGTEAFFGQGTRLTVV.

This clonotype was detected only a few times. CDR3 protein: CASSRSQGTDYGYTF. CDR3 sequence (DNA): TGTGCCAGCAGCAGATCCCAGGGGACTGACTATGGCTACACCTTC. This sequence joins TRBV11-1 and TRBJ1-2; possible D gene TRBD1, 6 bases. The germline CDR1 and CDR2 sequences are SGHAT and FQDESV (reference sequence). V was trimmed by 5 bases and J by 3 bases, leaving 16 bases between them. The CDR3 runs to 15 residues. The full variable domain, in which reference TRBV11-1 and TRBJ1-2 provide the parts outside the CDR3, is EAEVAQSPRYKITEKSQAVAFWCDPISGHATLYWYRQILGQGPELLVQFQDESVVDDSQLPKDRFSAERLKGVDSTLKIQPAELGDSAMYLCASSRSQGTDYGYTFGSGTRLTVV.

This clonotype has at least ten counts. The chain has TRBV5-6 and TRBJ1-5; possible D gene TRBD1, 5 bases. Germline V gene data show CDR1 as SGHDT and CDR2 as YYEEEE. Trimming took 4 bases from V and 1 from J, leaving 15 bases between them. This CDR3 has 16 residues. CDR3 region: CASSRGWGRSNQPQHF. The CDR3 nucleotides read TGTGCCAGCAGCCGCGGGTGGGGCCGGAGCAATCAGCCCCAGCATTTT.

As to this clonotype: A clone one base away is much larger, so this may be a read error. The rearrangement links TRBV6-4 to TRBJ1-1; D perhaps matches TRBD1 (5 bases). The CDR3 is made up of 12 amino acids. Looked up from germline, CDR1 is MRHNA and CDR2 is SNTAGT. CDR3 residues: CTSSPTRGVAFF. CDR3 bases: TGTACCAGCAGCCCAACTAGGGGAGTAGCTTTCTTT.

This clonotype was counted many times. The chain couples TRBV6-1 to TRBJ1-3, with unresolved D. The V and J ends lost 3 bases and 4 bases respectively, with 10 bases between them. Germline V lookup: CDR1 MNHNS, CDR2 SASEGT. The CDR3 covers 14 residues. CDR3 in amino acids: CASSEAEWGNTIYF. The CDR3 DNA reads as TGTGCCAGCAGTGAGGCAGAATGGGGAAACACCATATATTTT.

This clonotype was detected ten times or more. This chain connects TRBV5-4 to TRBJ2-7; possibly TRBD2 for D (6 bases). V shed 3 bases and J shed 2 bases, with 15 bases lying between them. Germline values: CDR1 SGHNT, CDR2 YYREEE (reference sequence). The CDR3 sequence is 15 residues long. Written as DNA, the CDR3 is TGTGCCAGCAGCTCCGGGCTAGCGAATACCTACGAGCAGTACTTC. This translates into CASSSGLANTYEQYF.

This clonotype has ten or more counts. The J gene is TRBJ1-4, the V gene TRBV28; D gene ambiguous. CDR3 length: 12 amino acids. Germline CDR1 reads MDHEN; CDR2 reads SYDVKM. The V and J ends lost 5 bases and 15 bases respectively, with 16 bases between them. CDR3 sequence reads: CASSLHPREMFF. Written as DNA, the CDR3 is TGTGCCAGCAGTCTGCATCCTCGGGAGATGTTTTTT.

This clonotype has ten or more counts. The chain combines TRBV27 with TRBJ1-5; possibly TRBD1 for D (5 bases). Looked up from germline, CDR1 is MNHEY and CDR2 is SMNVEV (reference sequence). This CDR3 is 15 amino acids long. V lost 5 bases, J lost 7 bases, and 18 bases lay in between. DNA for the CDR3: TGTGCCAGCAGTCCTCCTAGGGGTTCAGGACAGCCCCAGCATTTT. Residues: CASSPPRGSGQPQHF.

This clonotype was detected a few times. This rearrangement joins TRBV7-9 to TRBJ1-3; D ambiguous. The CDR3 extends over 18 amino acids. The V gene lost 2 bases and the J gene lost 2 bases, with 19 bases spanning the gap. The germline V gene has CDR1 SEHNR and CDR2 FQNEAQ (reference sequence). CDR3 in amino acids: CASSLPKRTANTGNTIYF. The CDR3 DNA is TGTGCCAGCAGCTTACCTAAAAGGACGGCGAACACTGGAAACACCATATATTTT.

J is TRBJ1-3 and V is TRBV20-1; tentative D call: TRBD1 (5 bases). Germline CDR1 DFQATT, CDR2 SNEGSKA (reference sequence). The CDR3 contains 13 residues. V shed 5 bases and J shed 7 bases, with 15 bases lying between them. DNA for the CDR3: TGCAGTGCTGACTACTGGGGGGGGAACACCATATATTTT. It is translated as CSADYWGGNTIYF.

The chain recombines TRBV29-1 with TRBJ1-2, with 7 bases fitting TRBD1. From germline, CDR1 is SQVTM and CDR2 ANQGSEA. CDR3 length equals 13 residues. The V gene end was trimmed by 6 bases and the J gene end by 3 bases; junction bases not matched to a gene: 7. The CDR3 DNA reads TGCAGCGTCCGCCGGGACAGAGACTATGGCTACACCTTC. Residues: CSVRRDRDYGYTF.

This chain links TRBV19 with TRBJ1-4; D is possibly TRBD1 (6 bases). This CDR3 has 14 residues. Trimming pared 7 bases from V and 4 bases from J, leaving 13 bases between. The germline V gene has CDR1 LNHDA and CDR2 SQIVND (reference sequence). The CDR3 sequence: CASIQTGLNEKLFF. The CDR3 DNA reads TGTGCCAGTATCCAGACAGGACTTAATGAAAAACTGTTTTTT.

This chain connects TRBV25-1 to TRBJ2-3, with D unclear. This CDR3 spans 14 amino acids. CDR1 and CDR2 from the germline V gene are MGHDK and SYGVNS. V was clipped by 7 bases and J by 1 base, with 12 bases between them. DNA of the CDR3: TGTGCCAGCACCCTCTGTCGCGGCACAGATACGCAGTATTTT. Protein sequence: CASTLCRGTDTQYF.

This clonotype was recorded a few times. This chain uses TRBV7-2 with TRBJ2-5, with D unresolved. The CDR3 has 14 residues. Trimming stripped 5 bases from V and 4 bases from J, with 14 bases between. CDR1 is SGHTA and CDR2 is FQGNSA in the germline V gene. The CDR3 reads CASSPHGMPETQYF. CDR3 sequence (DNA): TGTGCCAGCAGCCCCCATGGGATGCCAGAGACCCAGTACTTC.

The J gene is TRBJ2-5, the V gene TRBV15; a weak D match, TRBD1 (6 bases). The germline CDR1 and CDR2 sequences are LNHNV and YYDKDF (reference sequence). The CDR3 loop spans 15 amino acids. Trimming left V 0 bases short and J 3 bases short, with 11 bases between. CDR3 region: CATSRDPTGKETQYF. DNA for the CDR3: TGTGCCACCAGCAGAGATCCGACAGGAAAAGAGACCCAGTACTTC.

This chain joins TRBV27 and TRBJ1-1, with D hard to call. CDR1 is MNHEY, CDR2 SMNVEV, per germline (reference sequence). The CDR3 sequence is 15 residues long. Trimming took off 0 bases at V and 1 base at J, with 9 bases between the two ends. The CDR3 sequence is CASSLSGPQNTEAFF. CDR3 nucleotide sequence: TGTGCCAGCAGTTTATCGGGTCCTCAGAACACTGAAGCTTTCTTT.

The chain couples TRBV29-1 to TRBJ2-5, with D possibly matching TRBD2 (5 bases). V gave up 7 bases and J gave up 4 bases, with 13 bases separating them. There are 12 residues in the CDR3. The germline CDR1 and CDR2 sequences are SQVTM and ANQGSEA. The CDR3 nucleotides are TGCAGCGGGAGGAGAGGGCGAGAGACCCAGTACTTC. Its translation: CSGRRGRETQYF.

On this clonotype: A much larger clone lies one base from this, so it may be a read error. The V gene is TRBV27, the J gene TRBJ2-3, with 8 bases matching TRBD2. Germline lookup yields CDR1 MNHEY and CDR2 SMNVEV (reference sequence). The CDR3 consists of 15 residues. With 7 bases clipped from V and 4 bases from J, the junction kept 10 bases outside the gene matches. The CDR3 is CASTRGAGYADTQYF. In DNA, the CDR3 is TGTGCCAGCACGCGGGGGGCAGGGTATGCAGATACGCAGTATTTT.

V gene TRBV25-1 combines with J gene TRBJ1-1, with D unresolved. The germline V gene has CDR1 MGHDK and CDR2 SYGVNS. The CDR3 is 13 residues long. The CDR3 DNA sequence: TGTGCTAGAGATCTGGGTCTTCACACTGAAGCTTTCTTT. Protein product: CARDLGLHTEAFF.

This clonotype has a handful of counts. The chain carries TRBV7-9 and TRBJ1-4; D call uncertain. The CDR3 runs to 14 residues. Germline V lookup: CDR1 SEHNR, CDR2 FQNEAQ (reference sequence). Between the trimmed V and J ends, which lost 0 bases and 7 bases, there was a span of 9 bases. CDR3 bases: TGTGCCAGCAGCTTAGCCCGAGGACTTGAAAAACTGTTTTTT. As protein: CASSLARGLEKLFF.

Many counts were recorded for this clonotype. The chain joins TRBV15 to TRBJ2-2; 9 nucleotides line up with TRBD2. Germline V gives CDR1 LNHNV, CDR2 YYDKDF (reference sequence). Losses at the gene ends were 3 bases for V and 6 bases for J; bases not matched to a gene: 8. CDR3 size: 16 residues. The CDR3 sequence is CATSSRAGGSPGELFF. The CDR3 DNA sequence: TGTGCCACCAGCAGTCGAGCGGGAGGTTCACCCGGGGAGCTGTTTTTT. The whole variable domain, filled in from reference TRBV15 and TRBJ2-2, reads DAMVIQNPRYQVTQFGKPVTLSCSQTLNHNVMYWYQQKSSQAPKLLFHYYDKDFNNEADTPDNFQSRRPNTSFCFLDIRSPGLGDTAMYLCATSSRAGGSPGELFFGEGSRLTVL.

This clonotype showed up many times. The rearrangement uses TRBV20-1 and TRBJ1-4; D remains unclear. The V gene's germline CDR1 is DFQATT and CDR2 SNEGSKA (reference sequence). The CDR3 is 14 amino acids. V lost 1 base and J lost 5, with 11 bases in between. CDR3 coding DNA: TGCAGTGCTAGAGGGGTGGAAGGAAATGAAAAACTGTTTTTT. Protein sequence: CSARGVEGNEKLFF.

The rearrangement uses TRBV24-1 and TRBJ2-7, with unresolved D. Deletions cut 2 bases from V and 7 bases from J, with 17 bases between. CDR1 and CDR2 (germline): KGHDR, SFDVKD. The CDR3 has 15 amino acids. The CDR3 is CATSDYSPLRWEQYF. Written as DNA, the CDR3 is TGTGCCACCAGTGATTACTCACCCTTGAGGTGGGAGCAGTACTTC.

In this sample, this clonotype turned up many times. The CDR3 is CASSSQAGVQETQYF. CDR3 bases: TGCGCCAGCAGCTCCCAAGCGGGAGTCCAAGAGACCCAGTACTTC. This rearrangement joins TRBV5-1 to TRBJ2-5; 8 bases fit TRBD2. Looked up from germline, CDR1 is SGHRS and CDR2 is YFSETQ. With 3 bases clipped from V and 1 base from J, the junction kept 5 bases outside the gene matches. The CDR3 has 15 amino acids.